The clone carrying this T cell receptor (beta chain) has a single count. Its antigen is currently unknown. This record belongs to a study of Ad26.COV2.S vaccination and SARS-CoV-2 variants. Study conclusions and caveats: The TCR breadth and depth analyses may have understated or missed part of the total T cell responses. Substantial response breadth was reportedly seen for spike-specific CD8+ and CD4+ T cells after vaccination.

The treatment denotes: around 19 received Ad26.COV2.S at low or high dose, single or two shots; about 5 received placebo; per-sample allocation not given. Following the first vaccine or placebo injection, samples were taken on day 63. Adults aged 18-55 years in Boston included the donor. V was trimmed by 3 bases and J by 4 bases, leaving 8 bases between them. CDR3 length: 13 residues. CDR1 MNHNS and CDR2 SASEGT come from the germline V gene. Profiling relied on immunoSEQ multiplex PCR, and the TCRdb table lists in-frame clones only, not all of them. The sample has 250,000 to 300,000 clones; approximately 87% are singletons.

Here the sequenced sample was peripheral blood, taken in a trial of Ad26.COV2.S vaccine versus placebo. This TCR was recovered from a person between 18 and 65 years old who received the Ad26.COV2.S COVID-19 vaccine or a placebo. V gene TRBV6-1 combines with J gene TRBJ2-3; D not certain. The CDR3 is CASSEQDPDTQYF. Written as DNA, the CDR3 is TGTGCCAGCAGTGAGCAGGACCCAGATACGCAGTATTTT.